The T cell receptor beta chain described here comes from a study of CD8 T cells in Susac syndrome. TEMRA cells were FACS-enriched, while CD8+ and CD4+ T cells were negatively isolated. The CDR3 runs to 12 residues. V dropped 4 bases and J dropped 5 bases, with 11 bases sitting between them. Germline V gene lookup returns CDR1 GTSNPN and CDR2 SVGIG (reference sequence). An input of about 0.5 to 1 ug of RNA was subjected to reverse transcription using random hexamers. A multiplex approach, immunoSEQ multiplex PCR, amplified TCR beta CDR3 across 54 Vbeta and 13 Jbeta. Using its own MiXCR run on the immunoSEQ multiplex PCR reads, TCRdb lists one record per CDR3 protein. Seen here are around 300,000 distinct CDR3 sequences, 70% to 90% observed once, and the top ten hold 0.21%.

The receptor was derived from a human donor with multiple sclerosis. The sequencing sample was made of CD8+ T cells from PBMCs. The V gene is TRBV30, the J gene TRBJ1-1; tentative D call: TRBD1 (5 bases). In nucleotides, the CDR3 is TGTGCCTGGACAGGGTTGCAAACTGAAGCTTTCTTT. It yields the protein CAWTGLQTEAFF. Using reference TRBV30 and TRBJ1-1 for the parts outside the CDR3, the full variable domain is SQTIHQWPATLVQPVGSPLSLECTVEGTSNPNLYWYRQAAGRGLQLLFYSVGIGQISSEVPQNLSASRPQDRQFILSSKKLLLSDSGFYLCAWTGLQTEAFFGQGTRLTVV.